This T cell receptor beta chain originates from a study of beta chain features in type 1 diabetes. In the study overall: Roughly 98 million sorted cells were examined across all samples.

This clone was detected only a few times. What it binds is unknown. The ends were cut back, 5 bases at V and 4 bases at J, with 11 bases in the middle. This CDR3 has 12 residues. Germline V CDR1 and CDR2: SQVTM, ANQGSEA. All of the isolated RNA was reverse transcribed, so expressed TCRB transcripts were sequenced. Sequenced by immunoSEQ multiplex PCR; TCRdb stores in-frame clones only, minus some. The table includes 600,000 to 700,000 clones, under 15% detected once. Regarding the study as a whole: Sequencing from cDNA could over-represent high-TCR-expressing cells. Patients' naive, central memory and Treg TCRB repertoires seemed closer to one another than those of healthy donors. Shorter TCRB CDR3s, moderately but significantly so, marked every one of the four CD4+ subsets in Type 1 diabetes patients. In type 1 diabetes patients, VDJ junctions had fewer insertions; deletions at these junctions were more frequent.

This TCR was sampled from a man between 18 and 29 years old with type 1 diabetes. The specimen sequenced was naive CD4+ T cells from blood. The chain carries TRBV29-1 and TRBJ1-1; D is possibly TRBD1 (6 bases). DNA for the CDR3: TGCAGCGTTCGGGGGGCCGTCACTGAAGCTTTCTTT. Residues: CSVRGAVTEAFF.